This TCR beta chain was sequenced for a study of blood T cells in healthy people across ages. On the study more broadly: Every two T cells gave about one barcoded beta molecule via template switching. Study-wide results and limits: Naive CD4+ cells and diversity were both higher in long-lived donors than in aged donors. Using unsorted PBMCs precluded a conclusive naive versus antigen-experienced comparison.

With V trimmed by 6 bases and J by 5 bases, 11 bases remained unmatched. CDR1 is MNHEY and CDR2 is SVGAGI in the germline V gene. CDR3 size: 15 residues. The second PCR ran about 6 to 12 cycles with a sample-barcoded 5' primer and J-beta primers. TCRdb itself ran the 5' RACE reads through MiXCR, one entry per CDR3 protein. The top ten clones hold approximately 20% of a sample with roughly 800,000 distinct CDR3 sequences, 55% to 75% of them seen once. About this clonotype itself: Antigen unknown.

Total RNA extraction produced at least 6 micrograms (per sample) for the study. The chain has TRBV6-5 and TRBJ2-5; 8 nucleotides match TRBD1. The TCR originated in a man younger than 40 in good health. The sequenced sample consisted of blood. CDR3 sequence: CASRDLKTGDETQYF. In nucleotides, the CDR3 is TGTGCCAGCAGAGACCTCAAGACAGGGGATGAGACCCAGTACTTC.